The entry below gives a single TCR beta chain sequence along with its context. Its antigen is unidentified. The data originate from a study of cytomegalovirus exposure and HLA in healthy donors. Study-level points and caveats: As immune exposure information, only CMV serostatus was available.

Trimming cost V 5 bases and J 5 bases; bases outside gene matches: 15. This CDR3 region has 18 residues. Germline CDR1 reads MDHEN; CDR2 reads SYDVKM. Use of 60 Vbeta and 13 Jbeta primers characterized the PCR. In the original workflow: Among the unique TCR beta chains that a later analysis counted, some 73 million in all, around 11 million were shared. Sequencing used immunoSEQ multiplex PCR; TCRdb keeps in-frame clones, though not all of them. V, J and clone size are taken as reported in that table, and D and trimming were inferred from the DNA itself. The table lists around 120,000 clones, approximately 72% of them singletons.

The chain has TRBV28 and TRBJ1-5; 10 bases align to TRBD1. The sequenced sample was PBMCs. This TCR was sampled from a man in his fifties or sixties in good health and CMV-seropositive. CDR3 sequence: CASSPGQGLGSIDQPQHF. For the CDR3, the DNA is TGTGCCAGCAGTCCGGGACAGGGGCTTGGGAGTATAGATCAGCCCCAGCATTTT.